This TCR beta chain was retrieved from a study of blood T cell repertoires in COVID-19. Study overall: Sites in the United States, Italy and Spain provided acute and convalescent COVID-19 samples. The analysed material was cDNA or gDNA that came from T cells, B-cell-depleted T cells, or PBMCs.

V dropped 3 bases and J dropped 4; count of bases not matched to a gene: 5. In germline, CDR1 is SNHLY, CDR2 FYNNEI. The length of the CDR3 is 14 residues. Original processing methods: Amplification of reference gene primers provided the estimated nucleated cell counts. Profiling relied on immunoSEQ multiplex PCR, and the TCRdb table lists in-frame clones only, not all of them. D and trimming were read from the DNA, whereas the V and J calls and clone size are those reported in that table. This sample has about 20,000 clones, with roughly 90% found just once. This clonotype was obtained from a human donor in a cohort sampled during active COVID-19. The sequencing sample was made of peripheral blood. This chain connects TRBV2 to TRBJ2-5, with 7 bases lining up with TRBD2. This CDR3 is CASSDGGVGETQYF. CDR3 nucleotides: TGTGCCAGCAGTGATGGGGGGGTTGGAGAGACCCAGTACTTC.